These T cell receptor beta chains were read from a single sample in a study of cytomegalovirus exposure and HLA in healthy donors. Clones were read by immunoSEQ multiplex PCR, and TCRdb kept only the in-frame ones, dropping some. The table lists 90,000 to 150,000 clones, about 8.6% of them singletons. The sample comprised PBMCs. Source of these receptors: a middle-aged woman in good health and CMV-seropositive. Each CDR3 is given with its conserved first and last residue. D genes are given only for firm matches. The listing skips clone size in some rows; elsewhere it reads once, few, many or a size class.

v_gene,abundance,len,d_gene,j_gene,CDR3aa,CDR3nt
TRBV9,few,14,TRBD1,TRBJ1-1,CASSFGQEDTEAFF,TGTGCCAGCAGCTTCGGACAGGAGGACACTGAAGCTTTCTTT
TRBV9,few,15,TRBD1,TRBJ2-7,CASSRTGGHTYEQYF,TGTGCCAGCAGCCGGACAGGGGGCCACACCTACGAGCAGTACTTC
TRBV7-3,-,17,-,TRBJ2-2,CASSLTQSRVLTGELFF,TGTGCCAGCAGCTTAACGCAGTCCCGGGTCCTTACCGGGGAGCTGTTTTTT
TRBV4-1,-,14,-,TRBJ1-2,CASSQERTVYGYTF,TGCGCCAGCAGCCAAGAACGGACAGTCTATGGCTACACCTTC
TRBV19,few,17,TRBD2,TRBJ2-1,CASSRTSGGAAYNEQFF,TGTGCCAGTAGCCGGACTAGCGGGGGGGCGGCTTACAATGAGCAGTTCTTC
TRBV19,-,12,TRBD1,TRBJ1-2,CASRTGTYGYTF,TGTGCCAGTAGGACAGGGACCTATGGCTACACCTTC
TRBV28,-,15,TRBD1,TRBJ2-7,CASSPRQGWSYEQYF,TGTGCCAGCAGCCCAAGACAGGGGTGGTCCTACGAGCAGTACTTC
TRBV18,-,14,TRBD1,TRBJ1-2,CASSRDREVYGYTF,TGTGCCAGCTCACGGGACAGGGAAGTCTATGGCTACACCTTC
TRBV6-4,few,17,-,TRBJ1-2,CASSPKAGGEGGYGYTF,TGTGCCAGCAGTCCGAAGGCAGGAGGGGAGGGCGGCTATGGCTACACCTTC
TRBV4-2,few,15,-,TRBJ1-1,CASSQSDLGDTEAFF,TGTGCCAGCAGCCAGAGCGATTTAGGCGACACTGAAGCTTTCTTT
TRBV5-1,few,13,-,TRBJ1-2,CASAEGVDYGYTF,TGCGCCAGCGCCGAAGGGGTAGACTATGGCTACACCTTC
TRBV6-5,few,11,-,TRBJ1-2,CASRDDNGYTF,TGTGCCAGCAGAGATGACAATGGCTACACCTTC
TRBV4-1,-,16,TRBD2,TRBJ2-3,CASSLPTSGGTDTQYF,TGCGCCAGCAGCCTACCGACTAGCGGGGGCACAGATACGCAGTATTTT
TRBV9,few,14,-,TRBJ1-1,CASSFRVSETEAFF,TGTGCCAGCAGCTTCCGGGTCTCGGAGACTGAAGCTTTCTTT
TRBV7-6,few,15,-,TRBJ2-1,CASRVLEGPYNEQFF,TGTGCCAGCAGAGTTTTGGAGGGCCCCTACAATGAGCAGTTCTTC
TRBV19,-,14,TRBD1,TRBJ1-5,CASSATGGNQPQHF,TGTGCCAGTAGTGCGACAGGGGGCAATCAGCCCCAGCATTTT
TRBV30,-,14,-,TRBJ2-5,CAWSFRHREETQYF,TGTGCCTGGAGTTTCCGCCACAGGGAAGAGACCCAGTACTTC
TRBV15,few,15,TRBD1,TRBJ1-2,CAISPQGGSFYGYTF,TGTGCCATTTCCCCCCAGGGGGGATCTTTCTATGGCTACACCTTC
TRBV9,-,15,-,TRBJ2-7,CASSVAIGDSYEQYF,TGTGCCAGCAGCGTAGCGATCGGGGACTCCTACGAGCAGTACTTC
TRBV11-2,few,16,-,TRBJ1-3,CASSAPGGEGGNTIYF,TGTGCCAGCAGCGCCCCGGGGGGCGAGGGTGGAAACACCATATATTTT
TRBV4-1,few,15,-,TRBJ2-2,CASSQEVSVTGELFF,TGCGCCAGCAGCCAAGAGGTGTCGGTAACCGGGGAGCTGTTTTTT
TRBV11-2,-,15,TRBD1,TRBJ2-1,CASSRQGMAYNEQFF,TGTGCCAGCAGTCGACAGGGGATGGCCTACAATGAGCAGTTCTTC
TRBV10-3,-,16,TRBD2,TRBJ2-1,CAISLQGAGANNEQFF,TGTGCCATCAGTTTGCAGGGAGCGGGGGCCAACAATGAGCAGTTCTTC
TRBV6-1,-,15,TRBD1,TRBJ1-6,CASSLRTGGDSPLHF,TGTGCCAGCAGTTTACGGACAGGGGGCGATTCACCCCTCCACTTT
TRBV7-8,few,18,TRBD1,TRBJ2-3,CASRVRWDRGIGTDTQYF,TGTGCCAGCAGGGTTAGGTGGGACAGGGGAATTGGCACAGATACGCAGTATTTT
TRBV19,-,13,-,TRBJ1-1,CASSTGVGTEAFF,TGTGCCAGTAGTACAGGGGTAGGCACTGAAGCTTTCTTT
TRBV28,few,14,TRBD1,TRBJ1-6,CASSLGQGISPLHF,TGTGCCAGCAGTTTAGGACAGGGTATTTCACCCCTCCACTTT
TRBV30,-,14,TRBD2,TRBJ2-1,CAWRRLAGGHEQFF,TGTGCCTGGAGGCGACTAGCGGGGGGCCATGAGCAGTTCTTC
TRBV6-1,few,13,-,TRBJ2-5,CASSGGPSQTQYF,TGTGCCAGCAGTGGAGGCCCCAGCCAGACCCAGTACTTC
TRBV18,few,14,-,TRBJ1-2,CASSPDRQNYGYTF,TGTGCCAGCTCACCAGACAGGCAGAACTATGGCTACACCTTC
TRBV5-1,few,13,-,TRBJ1-1,CASSPILNTEAFF,TGCGCCAGCAGTCCTATTCTGAACACTGAAGCTTTCTTT
TRBV5-1,-,14,-,TRBJ1-1,CASSLWGKNTEAFF,TGCGCCAGCAGCTTGTGGGGCAAGAACACTGAAGCTTTCTTT
TRBV5-4,-,14,TRBD2,TRBJ2-7,CASSLMMGGYEQYF,TGTGCCAGCAGCTTAATGATGGGGGGGTACGAGCAGTACTTC
TRBV7-9,-,14,TRBD1,TRBJ2-7,CASSLGGTGDMQYF,TGTGCCAGCAGCTTAGGGGGTACAGGGGACATGCAGTACTTC
TRBV7-9,-,12,-,TRBJ1-1,CAGGPLNTEAFF,TGTGCCGGGGGCCCCTTGAACACTGAAGCTTTCTTT
TRBV19,few,13,-,TRBJ1-1,CASGDGSDTEAFF,TGTGCCAGCGGGGATGGGAGTGACACTGAAGCTTTCTTT
TRBV29-1,few,14,-,TRBJ1-1,CSVGDQVGAGEAFF,TGCAGCGTTGGAGACCAGGTGGGGGCGGGTGAAGCTTTCTTT
TRBV19,-,13,TRBD1,TRBJ1-1,CASSIGQGTEAFF,TGTGCCAGTAGTATAGGACAGGGGACTGAGGCTTTCTTT
TRBV18,few,15,TRBD1,TRBJ1-1,CASSPRDRVGAEAFF,TGTGCCAGCTCACCACGAGACAGGGTAGGCGCTGAAGCTTTCTTT
TRBV19,few,14,TRBD1,TRBJ1-2,CASSPRTGSGGYTF,TGTGCCAGTAGTCCCCGGACAGGGTCGGGAGGCTACACCTTC
TRBV2,-,15,TRBD1,TRBJ2-1,CASSGGQNSYNEQFF,TGTGCCAGCAGTGGGGGACAGAACTCCTACAATGAGCAGTTCTTC
TRBV6-1,-,16,-,TRBJ2-6,CASSEWGGAGANVLTF,TGTGCCAGCAGTGAATGGGGCGGGGCTGGGGCCAACGTCCTGACTTTC
TRBV10-3,-,11,-,TRBJ1-1,CAISRDIEAFF,TGTGCCATCAGCCGGGACATTGAAGCTTTCTTT
TRBV7-9,-,16,-,TRBJ2-3,CASSLYRVTLGDTQYF,TGTGCCAGCAGCTTATACAGGGTTACCCTCGGAGATACGCAGTATTTT
TRBV10-1,few,13,-,TRBJ2-1,CASSSRGANEQFF,TGCGCCAGCAGCTCCAGGGGTGCGAATGAGCAGTTCTTC
TRBV10-3,-,17,TRBD1,TRBJ2-3,CAIRSDVGQGDPDTQYF,TGTGCCATCAGAAGTGATGTAGGACAGGGGGATCCAGATACGCAGTATTTT
TRBV6-1,-,13,-,TRBJ1-1,CASSPFLGTEAFF,TGTGCCAGCAGTCCTTTCCTCGGGACTGAAGCTTTCTTT
TRBV4-1,few,17,-,TRBJ2-5,CASSQERGSGAQETQYF,TGCGCCAGCAGCCAAGAAAGGGGTAGCGGAGCCCAAGAGACCCAGTACTTC
TRBV11-2,-,13,-,TRBJ2-7,CASSPNTGYEQYF,TGTGCCAGCAGCCCAAATACAGGTTACGAGCAGTACTTC
TRBV19,few,15,TRBD1,TRBJ2-7,CASSTSGTGADEQYF,TGTGCCAGTAGTACCTCCGGGACAGGGGCCGACGAGCAGTACTTC
TRBV4-1,-,19,TRBD2,TRBJ2-1,CASSQVPKRLAGVKGEQFF,TGCGCCAGCAGCCAAGTCCCTAAGCGTCTAGCGGGGGTCAAAGGTGAGCAGTTCTTC
TRBV7-6,-,14,-,TRBJ2-1,CASSQLDYNNEQFF,TGTGCCAGCAGCCAACTGGACTACAACAATGAGCAGTTCTTC
TRBV5-1,few,14,-,TRBJ1-1,CASSLAGFDREAFF,TGCGCCAGCAGCTTGGCGGGGTTTGATCGGGAAGCTTTCTTT
TRBV4-1,-,16,-,TRBJ1-5,CASSQEAGVYNQPQHF,TGCGCCAGCAGCCAAGAGGCAGGGGTCTACAATCAGCCCCAGCATTTT
TRBV27,many,15,TRBD1,TRBJ1-5,CASSFGTGGDQPQHF,TGTGCCAGCAGTTTTGGGACAGGGGGCGATCAGCCCCAGCATTTT
TRBV10-3,-,14,-,TRBJ1-6,CAIQGGSYNSPLHF,TGTGCCATACAGGGTGGCTCCTATAATTCACCCCTCCACTTT
TRBV7-3,-,15,-,TRBJ1-1,CASSLGGARDTEAFF,TGTGCCAGCAGCTTAGGGGGGGCGAGGGACACTGAAGCTTTCTTT
TRBV19,few,15,TRBD1,TRBJ2-5,CASSIVGQGQETQYF,TGTGCCAGTAGTATAGTGGGACAGGGGCAAGAGACCCAGTACTTC
TRBV5-1,-,14,-,TRBJ1-2,CASSPDMVYYGYTF,TGCGCCAGCAGCCCGGACATGGTCTACTATGGCTACACCTTC
TRBV7-9,-,14,TRBD1,TRBJ1-1,CASSPKGGAGEAFF,TGTGCCAGCAGCCCAAAAGGGGGCGCAGGTGAAGCTTTCTTT